Below, 29 T cell receptor beta chains from the same sample are listed, as sequenced in a study of cytomegalovirus exposure and HLA in healthy donors. The PCR made use of 60 Vbeta and 13 Jbeta primers. Libraries were prepared by immunoSEQ multiplex PCR; TCRdb keeps only in-frame clonotypes and omits some of them. Here the sample spans tens of thousands of clones, approximately 65% being singletons. The source material was PBMCs. The receptors were sampled from a male donor in good health and CMV-seropositive.

The chain employs TRBV7-2 and TRBJ1-2, with 9 nucleotides matching TRBD1. The CDR3 has 15 residues. The V segment lost 1 base and the J segment 8 bases; nucleotides outside the gene matches: 8. Germline V CDR1 and CDR2: SGHTA, FQGNSA. CDR3 sequence: CASSLGGTGSSGYTF. The CDR3 DNA follows: TGTGCCAGCAGCTTAGGAGGGACAGGGTCCTCCGGCTACACCTTC.

The rearrangement joins TRBV27 to TRBJ2-3; possibly TRBD1 for D (5 bases). In germline, CDR1 is MNHEY, CDR2 SMNVEV (reference sequence). Trimming took 4 bases from V and 4 from J, leaving 21 bases between them. This CDR3 has 17 residues. CDR3 bases: TGTGCCAGCAGTTCTCAAGTACGGACATCGCAAGCAGATACGCAGTATTTT. It translates to CASSSQVRTSQADTQYF.

The chain has TRBV18 and TRBJ2-5; D unresolved. This CDR3 contains 12 residues. The germline V gene encodes CDR1 KGHSH and CDR2 LQKENI. V lost 3 bases, J lost 3 bases, and 5 bases lay in between. The CDR3 bases are TGTGCCAGCTCACCGTCAGAAGAGACCCAGTACTTC. This encodes CASSPSEETQYF.

V gene TRBV6-6 combines with J gene TRBJ2-7; 12 nucleotides agree with TRBD1. This CDR3 contains 16 residues. Germline loops: CDR1 MNHNY, CDR2 SVGAGI (reference sequence). Trimming took 0 bases from V and 6 from J; bases not matched to a gene: 6. The CDR3 here is CASSYSIRGQGAEQYF. CDR3 sequence (DNA): TGTGCCAGCAGTTACTCGATCCGGGGACAGGGGGCCGAGCAGTACTTC.

The chain uses TRBV11-2 and TRBJ2-1; 10 bases line up with TRBD2. The CDR3 is made up of 16 amino acids. J gave up 7 bases and V 1 base, and 7 bases lay outside the gene matches. Germline-derived CDR1 and CDR2 are SGHAT and FQNNGV. CDR3 DNA sequence: TGTGCCAGCAGCTTAGGAGCGGGAGGGCCGTGGAATGAGCAGTTCTTC. Amino acid sequence: CASSLGAGGPWNEQFF.

This sequence joins TRBV6-1 and TRBJ1-5; no definite D call. The germline V and J ends were trimmed by 2 bases and 7 bases, with 15 bases remaining between them. Per germline, CDR1 MNHNS and CDR2 SASEGT. CDR3 length equals 15 residues. CDR3 in amino acids: CASSELEERGQPQHF. CDR3 coding DNA: TGTGCCAGCAGTGAACTGGAAGAGAGAGGGCAGCCCCAGCATTTT.

The CDR3 reads CASGRSNTYEQYF. DNA of the CDR3: TGTGCCAGTGGCCGCTCCAATACCTACGAGCAGTACTTC. The chain couples TRBV19 to TRBJ2-7; D remains ambiguous. Deletions cut 8 bases from V and 2 bases from J, with 13 bases between. CDR1 and CDR2 (germline): LNHDA, SQIVND (reference sequence). The CDR3 consists of 13 residues.

The V gene is TRBV20-1, the J gene TRBJ2-3; TRBD2 might be the D (5 bases). This CDR3 contains 11 residues. Germline V gene sequence: CDR1 DFQATT, CDR2 SNEGSKA (reference sequence). V was shortened by 5 bases and J by 3 bases, with 6 bases between the two germline ends. CDR3 loop: CSAGLTDTQYF. CDR3 in DNA: TGCAGTGCTGGACTGACAGATACGCAGTATTTT.

The rearrangement joins TRBV19 to TRBJ2-1; 10 bases fit TRBD2. CDR1 is LNHDA, CDR2 SQIVND, per germline (reference sequence). This CDR3 has 16 residues. Germline trimming cut 6 bases from V and 7 bases from J; bases unmatched to any gene: 12. For the CDR3, the DNA is TGTGCCAGTAGGAACACCGGGACTAGCGCATTGAATGAGCAGTTCTTC. Residues: CASRNTGTSALNEQFF.

This clone was seen just once. The chain links TRBV6-5 to TRBJ1-1, with 7 bases identical to TRBD1. The germline V gene has CDR1 MNHEY and CDR2 SVGAGI. The V segment lost 8 bases and the J segment 1 base; nucleotides outside the gene matches: 4. This CDR3 is 13 amino acids long. This chain's CDR3 is CASLQGRNTEAFF. In DNA, the CDR3 is TGTGCCAGCTTACAGGGGAGGAACACTGAAGCTTTCTTT.

The J gene is TRBJ2-3, the V gene TRBV28, with 8 bases identical to TRBD2. The CDR3 runs to 13 residues. V shed 5 bases, J shed 7 bases, and the junction held 5 bases outside the gene matches. Germline CDR1 is MDHEN and CDR2 is SYDVKM. CDR3 amino acids: CASSLGGGNTQYF. The CDR3 DNA is TGTGCCAGCAGTCTCGGGGGGGGAAATACGCAGTATTTT. Filled out from reference TRBV28 and TRBJ2-3, the complete variable domain reads DVKVTQSSRYLVKRTGEKVFLECVQDMDHENMFWYRQDPGLGLRLIYFSYDVKMKEKGDIPEGYSVSREKKERFSLILESASTNQTSMYLCASSLGGGNTQYFGPGTRLTVL.

In the case of this clone: One end of the junction varies from germline; a read error may be responsible. The V call is TRBV10-3, the J call TRBJ2-3; D is uncertain. Germline CDR1 is ENHRY and CDR2 is SYGVKD. This CDR3 spans 11 amino acids. In nucleotides, the CDR3 is TGCGCCATCTCCGGAGAAGATACGCAGTATTTT. This translates into CAISGEDTQYF.

This chain joins TRBV27 and TRBJ2-7; D possibly corresponds to TRBD2 (5 bases). Trimming shortened V by 0 bases and J by 0 bases, and 6 bases separated the two germline ends. The length of the CDR3 is 14 residues. Germline V gives CDR1 MNHEY, CDR2 SMNVEV (reference sequence). Here the CDR3 reads CASSLSRGSYEQYF. The CDR3 nucleotides are TGTGCCAGCAGTTTATCTCGGGGCTCCTACGAGCAGTACTTC.

J is TRBJ1-3 and V is TRBV5-8; weak D call: TRBD1 (6 bases). With 0 bases removed from V and 1 base from J, the gap between germline ends came to 11 bases. Germline V gives CDR1 SGHTS, CDR2 YDEGEE. The CDR3 sequence is 16 residues long. The CDR3 DNA sequence: TGTGCCAGCAGCTTGGAGGCGACAGGTTCTGGAAACACCATATATTTT. It specifies CASSLEATGSGNTIYF.

V usage is TRBV29-1 and J usage is TRBJ2-7, with 8 bases aligning to TRBD1. Germline V gene lookup returns CDR1 SQVTM and CDR2 ANQGSEA. This CDR3 is built from 13 residues. The trim removed 6 bases at V and 2 bases at J, leaving 6 bases unmatched. CDR3 in amino acids: CSVGQGAAYEQYF. For the CDR3, the DNA is TGCAGCGTCGGACAGGGCGCGGCCTACGAGCAGTACTTC.

V is TRBV5-1 and J is TRBJ2-1, with D maybe TRBD2 (5 bases). CDR1 is SGHRS, CDR2 YFSETQ, per germline. This CDR3 is built from 16 residues. V dropped 4 bases and J dropped 4 bases, with 18 bases sitting between them. The DNA for the CDR3 is TGCGCCAGCAGCGCCGGATACAGTGGAGGATACAATGAGCAGTTCTTC. Protein product: CASSAGYSGGYNEQFF.

This clone has only a few counts. The V gene is TRBV27, the J gene TRBJ2-3; D not certain. Trimming removed 3 bases from V and 1 base from J, with 5 bases in between. In germline, CDR1 is MNHEY, CDR2 SMNVEV (reference sequence). This CDR3 comprises 13 residues. In DNA, the CDR3 is TGTGCCAGCAGTTTGAAGCGCACAGATACGCAGTATTTT. Translation: CASSLKRTDTQYF.

This clone was seen more than once but under ten times. The V gene is TRBV6-1, the J gene TRBJ2-3; possible D gene TRBD2, 8 bases. The CDR3 loop spans 15 amino acids. Per the germline V gene, CDR1 is MNHNS and CDR2 is SASEGT. V lost 6 bases to trimming and J lost 6 bases, with 19 bases between them. The CDR3 sequence is CASRKGDSGGDTQYF. CDR3 DNA: TGTGCCAGCAGGAAGGGGGACAGCGGGGGCGATACGCAGTATTTT.

The V call is TRBV6-4, the J call TRBJ1-1; TRBD1 matches 7 bases. CDR3 length: 15 residues. V was pared by 7 bases and J by 5 bases, with 13 bases of the junction left unmatched. The V gene's germline CDR1 is MRHNA and CDR2 SNTAGT. CDR3 residues: CASKLRTGEGTEAFF. CDR3 nucleotide sequence: TGTGCCAGCAAGTTGAGGACAGGCGAGGGGACTGAAGCTTTCTTT.

There are a few counts of this clone. The chain couples TRBV25-1 to TRBJ1-5; 10 nucleotides agree with TRBD1. Germline V gives CDR1 MGHDK, CDR2 SYGVNS. V was pared by 2 bases and J by 1 base, with 5 bases of the junction left unmatched. The CDR3 covers 17 residues. The CDR3 loop is CASSEIGTGESNQPQHF. The CDR3 bases are TGTGCCAGCAGTGAAATCGGGACAGGGGAGAGCAATCAGCCCCAGCATTTT.

A single count supports this clone. This chain uses TRBV28 with TRBJ1-6; D call uncertain. Per the germline V gene, CDR1 is MDHEN and CDR2 is SYDVKM. Trimming stripped 6 bases from V and 7 bases from J, with 10 bases between. CDR3 length equals 13 residues. CDR3 residues: CASRPTANSPLHF. The CDR3 nucleotides read TGTGCCAGCAGGCCCACAGCAAATTCACCCCTCCACTTT.

This chain connects TRBV30 to TRBJ1-1; 10 bases are shared with TRBD1. The CDR3 totals 17 residues. V lost 0 bases, J lost 7 bases, and 14 bases stayed unmatched. Germline V gene sequence: CDR1 GTSNPN, CDR2 SVGIG (reference sequence). The CDR3 loop reads CAWSVQPDRGLGNEAFF. CDR3 nucleotides: TGTGCCTGGAGTGTCCAACCCGACAGGGGGCTTGGTAATGAAGCTTTCTTT.

The chain is built from TRBV19 and TRBJ2-4; possibly TRBD1 for D (6 bases). This CDR3 is built from 12 residues. Germline V lookup: CDR1 LNHDA, CDR2 SQIVND (reference sequence). Between the trimmed V and J ends, which lost 6 bases and 6 bases, there was a span of 9 bases. The CDR3 reads CASRGRGNIQYF. CDR3 nucleotide sequence: TGTGCCAGTAGGGGCAGGGGAAACATTCAGTACTTC.

In this sample, this clone turned up a few times. The rearrangement links TRBV5-6 to TRBJ1-1; the D gene is possibly TRBD1 (6 bases). CDR3 length equals 14 residues. Trimming took off 4 bases at V and 1 base at J, with 11 bases between the two ends. Looked up from germline, CDR1 is SGHDT and CDR2 is YYEEEE. CDR3 amino acids: CASSLQTGNTEAFF. As DNA, the CDR3 is TGTGCCAGCAGCCTACAGACAGGGAACACTGAAGCTTTCTTT.

V gene TRBV5-6 combines with J gene TRBJ1-1; possible D gene TRBD1, 5 bases. Germline V CDR1 and CDR2: SGHDT, YYEEEE. This CDR3 region has 13 residues. Trimming removed 0 bases at V and 5 bases at J, with 8 bases between. As DNA, the CDR3 is TGTGCCAGCAGCTTGGCTAAGGGGACTGAAGCTTTCTTT. Its translation: CASSLAKGTEAFF.

V usage is TRBV28 and J usage is TRBJ1-2, with 7 bases that match TRBD1. The J segment lost 2 bases and the V segment lost 2 bases, leaving 11 bases of the junction unmatched. The CDR3 is 17 residues long. CDR1 is MDHEN and CDR2 is SYDVKM in the germline V gene. CDR3: CASSLMAGGRGNYGYTF. DNA of the CDR3: TGTGCCAGCAGTTTAATGGCCGGGGGCAGGGGGAACTATGGCTACACCTTC.

This rearrangement joins TRBV4-3 to TRBJ2-7; perhaps TRBD2 as D (6 bases). Per germline, CDR1 LGHNA and CDR2 YSLEER. V dropped 0 bases and J dropped 3 bases, with 12 bases sitting between them. This CDR3 has 15 amino acids. In DNA, the CDR3 is TGCGCCAGCAGCCAAGACTTCGGGACTCTCTACGAGCAGTACTTC. Translating it yields CASSQDFGTLYEQYF.

The table lists this clone with a few counts. The chain combines TRBV6-5 with TRBJ1-1; no clear D. Trimming stripped 0 bases from V and 1 base from J, with 9 bases between. The length of the CDR3 is 15 residues. Germline V CDR1 and CDR2: MNHEY, SVGAGI. CDR3 in DNA: TGTGCCAGCAGTTACTCTAAGAGTCAGAACACTGAAGCTTTCTTT. This sequence encodes CASSYSKSQNTEAFF.

The chain has TRBV13 and TRBJ2-3; the match to TRBD2 covers 10 bases. The V and J ends lost 3 bases and 1 base, in that order; junction bases with no gene match: 7. The CDR3 runs 17 residues. CDR1 is PRHDT, CDR2 FYEKMQ, per germline (reference sequence). CDR3 bases: TGTGCCAGCAGCTTTGGAACCGGGACTAGCGGCACAGATACGCAGTATTTT. Amino acids: CASSFGTGTSGTDTQYF.